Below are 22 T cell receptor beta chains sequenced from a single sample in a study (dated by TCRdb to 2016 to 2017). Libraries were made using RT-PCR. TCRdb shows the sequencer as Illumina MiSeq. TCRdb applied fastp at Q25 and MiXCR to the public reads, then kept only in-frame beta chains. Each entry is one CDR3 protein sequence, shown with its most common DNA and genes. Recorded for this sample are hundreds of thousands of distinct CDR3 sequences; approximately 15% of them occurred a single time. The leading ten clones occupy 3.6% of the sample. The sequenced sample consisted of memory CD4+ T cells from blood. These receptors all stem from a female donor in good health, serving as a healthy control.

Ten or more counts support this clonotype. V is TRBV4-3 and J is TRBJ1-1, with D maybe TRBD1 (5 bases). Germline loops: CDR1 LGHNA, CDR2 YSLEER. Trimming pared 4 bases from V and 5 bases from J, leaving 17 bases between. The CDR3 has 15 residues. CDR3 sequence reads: CASSPDFRAGTEAFF. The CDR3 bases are TGCGCCAGCAGCCCAGACTTCAGGGCGGGAACTGAAGCTTTCTTT.

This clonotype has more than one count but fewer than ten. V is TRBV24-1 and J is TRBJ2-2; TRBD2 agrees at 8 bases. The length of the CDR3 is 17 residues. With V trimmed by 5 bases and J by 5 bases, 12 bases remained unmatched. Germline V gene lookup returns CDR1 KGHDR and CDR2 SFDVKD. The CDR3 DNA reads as TGTGCCACCAGTGGGACACAAAGCGGGAGTTGGACCGGGGAGCTGTTTTTT. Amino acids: CATSGTQSGSWTGELFF.

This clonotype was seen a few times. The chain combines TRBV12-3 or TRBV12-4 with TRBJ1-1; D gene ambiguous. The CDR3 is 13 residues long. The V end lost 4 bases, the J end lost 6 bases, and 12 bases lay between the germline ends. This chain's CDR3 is CASSSNAEAEAFF. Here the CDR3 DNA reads TGTGCCAGCAGTTCTAACGCCGAGGCTGAAGCTTTCTTT.

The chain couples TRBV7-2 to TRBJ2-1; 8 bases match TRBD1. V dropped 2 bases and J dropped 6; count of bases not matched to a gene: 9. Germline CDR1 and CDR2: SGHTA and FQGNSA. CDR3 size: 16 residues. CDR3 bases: TGTGCCAGCAGCTTACGGATAATCGACAGGGGCAATGAGCAGTTCTTC. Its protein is CASSLRIIDRGNEQFF.

In nucleotides, the CDR3 is TGTGCCACCAGTGATTGGGTTGGGAGGGGGAGCCAAGAGACCCAGTACTTC. This encodes CATSDWVGRGSQETQYF. The V and J genes are TRBV24-1 and TRBJ2-5, with D perhaps matching TRBD2 (7 bases). V was pared by 2 bases and J by 1 base, with 16 bases between. This CDR3 is built from 17 residues. CDR1 is KGHDR and CDR2 is SFDVKD in the germline V gene.

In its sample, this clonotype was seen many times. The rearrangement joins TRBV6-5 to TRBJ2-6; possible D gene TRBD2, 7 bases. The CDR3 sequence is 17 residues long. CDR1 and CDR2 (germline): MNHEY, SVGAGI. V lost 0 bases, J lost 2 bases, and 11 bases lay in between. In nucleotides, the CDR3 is TGTGCCAGCAGTTACTCTAGGGGGGGTACTGGGGCCAACGTCCTGACTTTC. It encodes CASSYSRGGTGANVLTF.

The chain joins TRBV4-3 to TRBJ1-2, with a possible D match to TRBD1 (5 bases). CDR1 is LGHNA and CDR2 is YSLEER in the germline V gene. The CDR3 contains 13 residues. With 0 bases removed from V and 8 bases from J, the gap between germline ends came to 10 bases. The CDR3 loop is CASSQERQRGYTF. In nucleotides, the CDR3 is TGCGCCAGCAGCCAAGAAAGACAGAGGGGCTACACCTTC.

The CDR3 DNA is TGTGCCAGCAGCCCCGGGAACCGAGAAGAAAAACTGTTTTTT. Its protein is CASSPGNREEKLFF. The V gene is TRBV9, the J gene TRBJ1-4; D unresolved. The CDR3 totals 14 residues. Trimming took off 4 bases at V and 8 bases at J, with 15 bases between the two ends. Germline-derived CDR1 and CDR2 are SGDLS and YYNGEE. Filled out from reference TRBV9 and TRBJ1-4, the complete variable domain reads DSGVTQTPKHLITATGQRVTLRCSPRSGDLSVYWYQQSLDQGLQFLIQYYNGEERAKGNILERFSAQQFPDLHSELNLSSLELGDSALYFCASSPGNREEKLFFGSGTQLSVL.

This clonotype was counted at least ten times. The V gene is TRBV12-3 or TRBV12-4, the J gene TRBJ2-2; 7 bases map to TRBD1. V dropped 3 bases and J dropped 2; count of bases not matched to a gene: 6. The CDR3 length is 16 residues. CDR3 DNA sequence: TGTGCCAGCAGTTTTTCTGGGACAGATAACACCGGGGAGCTGTTTTTT. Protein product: CASSFSGTDNTGELFF.

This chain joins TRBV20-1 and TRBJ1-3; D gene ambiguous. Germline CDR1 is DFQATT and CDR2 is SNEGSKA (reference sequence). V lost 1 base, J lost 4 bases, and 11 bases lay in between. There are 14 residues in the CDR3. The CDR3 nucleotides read TGCAGTGCTAGAGTCGGCACTCCGGGAAACACCATATATTTT. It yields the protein CSARVGTPGNTIYF.

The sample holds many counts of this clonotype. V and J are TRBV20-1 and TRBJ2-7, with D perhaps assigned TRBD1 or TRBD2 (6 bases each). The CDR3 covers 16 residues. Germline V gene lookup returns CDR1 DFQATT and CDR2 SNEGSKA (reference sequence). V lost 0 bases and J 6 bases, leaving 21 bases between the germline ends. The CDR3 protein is CSARDWAEGVTGEQYF. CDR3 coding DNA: TGCAGTGCTAGAGATTGGGCGGAGGGGGTAACAGGCGAGCAGTACTTC.

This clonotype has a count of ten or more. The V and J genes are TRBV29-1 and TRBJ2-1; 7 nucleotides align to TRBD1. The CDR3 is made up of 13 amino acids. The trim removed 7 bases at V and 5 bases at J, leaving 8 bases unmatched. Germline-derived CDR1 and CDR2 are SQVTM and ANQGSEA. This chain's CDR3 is CSGETGYDNEQFF. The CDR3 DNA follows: TGCAGCGGGGAGACAGGGTATGACAATGAGCAGTTCTTC.

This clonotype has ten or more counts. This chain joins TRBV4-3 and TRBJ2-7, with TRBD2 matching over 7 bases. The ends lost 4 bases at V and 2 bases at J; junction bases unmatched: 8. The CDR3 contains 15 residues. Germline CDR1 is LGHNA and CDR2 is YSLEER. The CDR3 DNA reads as TGCGCCAGCAGCCCTCAGACGGGGGGACCCTACGAGCAGTACTTC. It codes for CASSPQTGGPYEQYF.

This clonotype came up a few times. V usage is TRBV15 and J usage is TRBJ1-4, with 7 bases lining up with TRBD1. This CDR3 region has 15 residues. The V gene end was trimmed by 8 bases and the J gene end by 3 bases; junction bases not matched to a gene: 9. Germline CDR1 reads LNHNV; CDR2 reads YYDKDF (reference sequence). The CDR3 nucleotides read TGTGCCACCGCCGAGGGGGCTCTGTCTAATGAAAAACTGTTTTTT. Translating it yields CATAEGALSNEKLFF.

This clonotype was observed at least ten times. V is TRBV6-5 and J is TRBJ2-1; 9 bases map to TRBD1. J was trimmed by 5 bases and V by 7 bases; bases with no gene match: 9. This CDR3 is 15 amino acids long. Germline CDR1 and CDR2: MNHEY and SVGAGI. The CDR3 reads CASMRGQGWDNEQFF. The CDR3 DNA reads TGTGCCAGCATGAGGGGACAGGGATGGGACAATGAGCAGTTCTTC.

CDR3 DNA sequence: TGTGCCAGCAGCCGAGACGGGGGAAGAGATACGCAGTATTTT. Translating gives CASSRDGGRDTQYF. J is TRBJ2-3 and V is TRBV7-9, with a tentative D call TRBD2 (6 bases). Deletions cut 5 bases from V and 5 bases from J, with 14 bases between. From germline, CDR1 is SEHNR and CDR2 FQNEAQ (reference sequence). The CDR3 is 14 residues long.

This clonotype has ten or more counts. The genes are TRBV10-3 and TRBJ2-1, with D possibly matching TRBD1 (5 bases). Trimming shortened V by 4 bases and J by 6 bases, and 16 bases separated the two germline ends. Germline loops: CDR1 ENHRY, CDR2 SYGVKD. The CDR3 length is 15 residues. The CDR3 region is CAISAQGIMTNEQFF. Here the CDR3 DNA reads TGTGCCATCAGTGCGCAGGGTATAATGACCAATGAGCAGTTCTTC.

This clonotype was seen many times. CDR3 DNA sequence: TGCGCCAGCAGCTTGCCCCAAGCCTACGAGCAGTACTTC. Encoded protein: CASSLPQAYEQYF. This chain connects TRBV5-1 to TRBJ2-7; the D is unclear. The CDR3 runs to 13 residues. CDR1 and CDR2 from the germline V gene are SGHRS and YFSETQ. The germline V and J ends were trimmed by 1 base and 2 bases, with 7 bases remaining between them.

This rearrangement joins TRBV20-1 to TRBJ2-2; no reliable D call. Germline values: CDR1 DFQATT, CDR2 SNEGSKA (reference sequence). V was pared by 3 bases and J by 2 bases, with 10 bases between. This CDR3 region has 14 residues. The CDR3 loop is CSARGFGNTGELFF. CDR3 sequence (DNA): TGCAGTGCTAGGGGTTTTGGAAACACCGGGGAGCTGTTTTTT.

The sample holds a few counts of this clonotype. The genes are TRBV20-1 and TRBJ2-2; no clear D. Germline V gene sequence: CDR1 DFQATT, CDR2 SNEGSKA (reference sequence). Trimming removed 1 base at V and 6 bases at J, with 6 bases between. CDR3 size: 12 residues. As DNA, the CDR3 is TGCAGTGCTAGAGGCAGGTCCGGGGAGCTGTTTTTT. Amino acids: CSARGRSGELFF.

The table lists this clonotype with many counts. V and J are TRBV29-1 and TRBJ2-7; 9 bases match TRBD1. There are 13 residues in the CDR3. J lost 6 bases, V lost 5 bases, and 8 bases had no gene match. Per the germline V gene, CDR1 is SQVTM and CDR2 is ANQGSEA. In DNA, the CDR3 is TGCAGCGTTAACACAGGGGGCCCCTCCGAGCAGTACTTC. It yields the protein CSVNTGGPSEQYF.

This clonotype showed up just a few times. DNA of the CDR3: TGTGCCAGCAGGCGTACCACGTTGTCAAATCAGCCCCAGCATTTT. Translated: CASRRTTLSNQPQHF. The chain carries TRBV6-5 and TRBJ1-5; D unclear. V was trimmed by 6 bases and J by 4 bases, leaving 16 bases between them. CDR3 length: 15 amino acids. Per the germline V gene, CDR1 is MNHEY and CDR2 is SVGAGI.